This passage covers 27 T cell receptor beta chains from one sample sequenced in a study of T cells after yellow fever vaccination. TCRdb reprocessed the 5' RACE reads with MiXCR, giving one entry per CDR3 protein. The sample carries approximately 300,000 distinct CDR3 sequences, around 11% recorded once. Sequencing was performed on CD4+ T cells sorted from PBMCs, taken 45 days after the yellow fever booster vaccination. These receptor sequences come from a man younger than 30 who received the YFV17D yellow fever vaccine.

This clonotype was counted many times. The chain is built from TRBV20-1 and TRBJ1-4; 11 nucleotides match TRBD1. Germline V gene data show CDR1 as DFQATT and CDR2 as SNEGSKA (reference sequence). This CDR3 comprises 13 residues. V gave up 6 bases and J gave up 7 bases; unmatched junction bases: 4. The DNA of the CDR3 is TGCAGTGCCCCCGGGACAGGGGGTGAAAAACTGTTTTTT. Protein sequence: CSAPGTGGEKLFF.

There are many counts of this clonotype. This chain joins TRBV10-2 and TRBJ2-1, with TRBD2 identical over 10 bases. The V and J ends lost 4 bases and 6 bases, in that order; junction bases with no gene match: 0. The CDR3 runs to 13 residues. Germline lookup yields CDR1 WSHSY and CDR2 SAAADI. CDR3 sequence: CASSASGGNEQFF. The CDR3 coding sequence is TGCGCCAGCAGTGCTAGCGGGGGCAATGAGCAGTTCTTC.

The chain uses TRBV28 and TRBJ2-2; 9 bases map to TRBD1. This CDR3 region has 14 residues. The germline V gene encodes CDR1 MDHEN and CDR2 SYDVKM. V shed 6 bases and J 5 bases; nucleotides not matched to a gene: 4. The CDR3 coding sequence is TGTGCCAGCAGGCCGGGACAGGGAACCGGGGAGCTGTTTTTT. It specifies CASRPGQGTGELFF.

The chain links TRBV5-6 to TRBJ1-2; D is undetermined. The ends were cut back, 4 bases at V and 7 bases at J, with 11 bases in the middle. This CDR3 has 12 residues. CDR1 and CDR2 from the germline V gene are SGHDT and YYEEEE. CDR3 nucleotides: TGTGCCAGCAGCCCGGATGCCGGTGGCTACACCTTC. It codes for CASSPDAGGYTF. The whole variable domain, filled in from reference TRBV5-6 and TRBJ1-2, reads DAGVTQSPTHLIKTRGQQVTLRCSPKSGHDTVSWYQQALGQGPQFIFQYYEEEERQRGNFPDRFSGHQFPNYSSELNVNALLLGDSALYLCASSPDAGGYTFGSGTRLTVV.

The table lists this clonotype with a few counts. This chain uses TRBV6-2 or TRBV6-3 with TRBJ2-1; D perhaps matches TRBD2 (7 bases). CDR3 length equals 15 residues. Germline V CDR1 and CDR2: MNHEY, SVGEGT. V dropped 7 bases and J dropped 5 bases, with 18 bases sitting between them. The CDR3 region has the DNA TGTGCCAGCACCTTACTAACGGGGGGCAACAATGAGCAGTTCTTC. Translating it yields CASTLLTGGNNEQFF.

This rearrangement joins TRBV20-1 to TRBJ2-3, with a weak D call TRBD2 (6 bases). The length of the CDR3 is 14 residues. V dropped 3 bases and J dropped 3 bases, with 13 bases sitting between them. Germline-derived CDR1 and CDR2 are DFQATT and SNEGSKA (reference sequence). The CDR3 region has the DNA TGCAGTGCTAGGGGCGGGAAATGGACAGATACGCAGTATTTT. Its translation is CSARGGKWTDTQYF.

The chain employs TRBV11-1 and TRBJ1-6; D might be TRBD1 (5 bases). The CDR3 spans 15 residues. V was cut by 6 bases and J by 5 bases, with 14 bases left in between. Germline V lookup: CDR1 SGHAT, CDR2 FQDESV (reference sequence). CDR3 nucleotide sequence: TGTGCCAGCAGACTCGCCGGGACCGATAATTCACCCCTCCACTTT. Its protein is CASRLAGTDNSPLHF.

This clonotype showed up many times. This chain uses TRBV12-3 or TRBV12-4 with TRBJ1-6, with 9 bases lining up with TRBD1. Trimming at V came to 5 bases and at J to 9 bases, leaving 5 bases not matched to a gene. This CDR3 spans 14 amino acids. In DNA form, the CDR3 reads TGTGCCAGCAGTCCCGGGACAGGGCGTTCACCCCTCCACTTT. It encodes CASSPGTGRSPLHF.

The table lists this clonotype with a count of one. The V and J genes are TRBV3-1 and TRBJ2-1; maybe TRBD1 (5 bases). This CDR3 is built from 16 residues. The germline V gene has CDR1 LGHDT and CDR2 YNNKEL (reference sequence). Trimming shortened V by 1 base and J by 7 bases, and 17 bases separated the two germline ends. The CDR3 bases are TGTGCCAGCAGCCAAGTACGTGGGGCGCTCGGGAATGAGCAGTTCTTC. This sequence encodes CASSQVRGALGNEQFF.

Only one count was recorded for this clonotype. DNA of the CDR3: TGTGCCAGGGGGAGTTGCGGCACAGATACGCAGTATTTT. The encoded protein is CARGSCGTDTQYF. J is TRBJ2-3 and V is TRBV7-9; TRBD2 might be the D (5 bases). The V gene lost 9 bases and the J gene lost 1 base, with 11 bases spanning the gap. The germline V gene has CDR1 SEHNR and CDR2 FQNEAQ (reference sequence). The CDR3 extends over 13 amino acids.

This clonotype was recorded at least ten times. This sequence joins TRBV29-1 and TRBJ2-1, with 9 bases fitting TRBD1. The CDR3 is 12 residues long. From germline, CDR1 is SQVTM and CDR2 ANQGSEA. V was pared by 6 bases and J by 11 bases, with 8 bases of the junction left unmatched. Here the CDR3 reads CSVHTGGPQQFF. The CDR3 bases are TGCAGCGTACACACAGGGGGCCCCCAGCAGTTCTTC.

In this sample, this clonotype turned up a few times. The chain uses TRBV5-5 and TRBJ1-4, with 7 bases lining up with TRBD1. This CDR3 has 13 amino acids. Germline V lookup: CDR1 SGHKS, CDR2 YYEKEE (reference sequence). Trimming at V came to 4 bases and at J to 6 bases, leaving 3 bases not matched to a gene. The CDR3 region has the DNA TGTGCCAGCAGCCGCGGGACAGATGAAAAACTGTTTTTT. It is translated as CASSRGTDEKLFF.

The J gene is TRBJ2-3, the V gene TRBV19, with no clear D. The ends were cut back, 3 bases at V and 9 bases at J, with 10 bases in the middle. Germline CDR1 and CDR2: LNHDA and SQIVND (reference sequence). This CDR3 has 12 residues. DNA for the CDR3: TGTGCCAGTAGTATCGAACCGGACACGCAGTATTTT. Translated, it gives CASSIEPDTQYF. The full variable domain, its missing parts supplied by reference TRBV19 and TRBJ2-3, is DGGITQSPKYLFRKEGQNVTLSCEQNLNHDAMYWYRQDPGQGLRLIYYSQIVNDFQKGDIAEGYSVSREKKESFPLTVTSAQKNPTAFYLCASSIEPDTQYFGPGTRLTVL.

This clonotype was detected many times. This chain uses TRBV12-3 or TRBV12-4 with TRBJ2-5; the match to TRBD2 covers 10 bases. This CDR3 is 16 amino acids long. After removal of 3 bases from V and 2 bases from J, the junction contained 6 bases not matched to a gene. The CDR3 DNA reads TGTGCCAGCAGTTTCGGGCTAGCGGGGGTTCAAGAGACCCAGTACTTC. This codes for CASSFGLAGVQETQYF.

The CDR3 DNA reads as TGTGCCACTACGTTAATAGCTGGACGAGGGACCCAGTACTTC. This translates into CATTLIAGRGTQYF. This chain uses TRBV6-2 or TRBV6-3 with TRBJ2-5; D call uncertain. Trimming took 10 bases from V and 7 from J, leaving 22 bases between them. Germline V lookup: CDR1 MNHEY, CDR2 SVGEGT. This CDR3 region has 14 residues.

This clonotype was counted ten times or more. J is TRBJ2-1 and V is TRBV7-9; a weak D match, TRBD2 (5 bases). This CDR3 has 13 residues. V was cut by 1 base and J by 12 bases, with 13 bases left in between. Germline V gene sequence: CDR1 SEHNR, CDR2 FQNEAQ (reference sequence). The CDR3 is CASSLVGRAVQFF. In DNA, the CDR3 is TGTGCCAGCAGCTTAGTGGGCCGAGCGGTGCAGTTCTTC.

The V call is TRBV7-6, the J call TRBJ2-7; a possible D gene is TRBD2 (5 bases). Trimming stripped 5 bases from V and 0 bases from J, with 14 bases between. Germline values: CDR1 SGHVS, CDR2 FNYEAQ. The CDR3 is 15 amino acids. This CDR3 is CASSPWTQSSYEQYF. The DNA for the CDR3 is TGTGCCAGCAGCCCCTGGACTCAAAGCTCCTACGAGCAGTACTTC.

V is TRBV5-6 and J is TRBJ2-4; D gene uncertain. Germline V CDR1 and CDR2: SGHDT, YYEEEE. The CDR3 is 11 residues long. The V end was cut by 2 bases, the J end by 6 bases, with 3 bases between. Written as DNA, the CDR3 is TGTGCCAGCAGCTTCCGAAACATTCAGTACTTC. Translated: CASSFRNIQYF.

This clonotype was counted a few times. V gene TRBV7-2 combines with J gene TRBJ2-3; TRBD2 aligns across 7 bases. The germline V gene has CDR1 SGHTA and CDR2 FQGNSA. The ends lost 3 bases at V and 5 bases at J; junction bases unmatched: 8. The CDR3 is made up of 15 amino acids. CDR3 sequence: CASSFYGGGEDTQYF. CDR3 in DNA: TGTGCCAGCAGCTTTTACGGGGGAGGGGAAGATACGCAGTATTTT.

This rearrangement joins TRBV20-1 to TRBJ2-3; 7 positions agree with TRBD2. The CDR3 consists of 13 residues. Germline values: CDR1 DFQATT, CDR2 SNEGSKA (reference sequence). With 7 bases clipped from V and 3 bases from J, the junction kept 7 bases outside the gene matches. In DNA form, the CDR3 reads TGCAGTGTATTGCTAGCGGAAACAGATACGCAGTATTTT. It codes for CSVLLAETDTQYF.

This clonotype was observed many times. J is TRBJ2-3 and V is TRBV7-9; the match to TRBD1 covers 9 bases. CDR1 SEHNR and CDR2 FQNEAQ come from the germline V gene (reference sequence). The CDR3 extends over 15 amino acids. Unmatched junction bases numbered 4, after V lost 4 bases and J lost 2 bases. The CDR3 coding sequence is TGTGCCAGCAGCTCACAGGGGGCCAACACAGATACGCAGTATTTT. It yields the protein CASSSQGANTDTQYF. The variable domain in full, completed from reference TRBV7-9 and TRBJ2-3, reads DTGVSQNPRHKITKRGQNVTFRCDPISEHNRLYWYRQTLGQGPEFLTYFQNEAQLEKSRLLSDRFSAERPKGSFSTLEIQRTEQGDSAMYLCASSSQGANTDTQYFGPGTRLTVL.

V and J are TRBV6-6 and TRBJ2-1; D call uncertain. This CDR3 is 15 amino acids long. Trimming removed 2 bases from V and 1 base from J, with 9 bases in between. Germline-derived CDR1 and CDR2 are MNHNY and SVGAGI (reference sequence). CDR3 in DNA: TGTGCCAGCAGTTACGGGCGGCCGTCCTACAATGAGCAGTTCTTC. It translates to CASSYGRPSYNEQFF.

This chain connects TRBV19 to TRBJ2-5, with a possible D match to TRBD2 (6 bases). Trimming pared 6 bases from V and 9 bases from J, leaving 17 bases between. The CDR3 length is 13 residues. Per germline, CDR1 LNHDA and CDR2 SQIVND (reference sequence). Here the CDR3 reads CASRTDPGGAQYF. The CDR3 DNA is TGTGCCAGTAGAACGGATCCCGGAGGGGCCCAGTACTTC.

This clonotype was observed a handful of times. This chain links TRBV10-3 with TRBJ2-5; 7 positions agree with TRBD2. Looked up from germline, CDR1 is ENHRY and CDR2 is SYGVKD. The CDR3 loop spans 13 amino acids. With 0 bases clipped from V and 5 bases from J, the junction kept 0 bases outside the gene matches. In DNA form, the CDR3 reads TGTGCCATCAGTGAGTCACTAGCGGAGACCCAGTACTTC. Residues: CAISESLAETQYF.

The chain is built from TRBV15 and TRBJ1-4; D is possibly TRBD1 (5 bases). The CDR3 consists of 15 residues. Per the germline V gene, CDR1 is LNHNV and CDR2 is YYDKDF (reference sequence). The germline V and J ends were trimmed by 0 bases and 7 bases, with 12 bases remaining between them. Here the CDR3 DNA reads TGTGCCACCAGCAGAGAAAATCTTCAGGGTGAAAAACTGTTTTTT. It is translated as CATSRENLQGEKLFF.

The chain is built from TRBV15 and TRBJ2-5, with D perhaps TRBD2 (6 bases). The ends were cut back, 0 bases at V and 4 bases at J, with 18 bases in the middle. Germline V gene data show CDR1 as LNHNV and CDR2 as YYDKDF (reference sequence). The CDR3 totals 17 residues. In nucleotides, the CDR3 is TGTGCCACCAGCAGAGATGCTAATAGCGGTACTCGAGAGACCCAGTACTTC. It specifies CATSRDANSGTRETQYF.

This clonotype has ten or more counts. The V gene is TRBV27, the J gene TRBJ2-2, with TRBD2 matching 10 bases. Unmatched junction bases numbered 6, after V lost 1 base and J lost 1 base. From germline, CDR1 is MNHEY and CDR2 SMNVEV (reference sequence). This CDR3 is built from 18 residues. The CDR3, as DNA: TGTGCCAGCAGTTTATATCCTAGCGGGGGAAGGAACACCGGGGAGCTGTTTTTT. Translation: CASSLYPSGGRNTGELFF.